This T cell receptor beta chain was identified during a study of blood T cell repertoires in COVID-19. The overall study: Samples taken during acute and convalescent COVID-19 were collected in the United States, Italy and Spain. PBMCs, B-cell-depleted T cells, or T cells were the source of the cDNA or gDNA that made up the material.

Per the authors' pipeline: Amplification with reference gene primers provided the estimates of nucleated cell counts. TCRdb keeps only in-frame clones here, not all; method: immunoSEQ multiplex PCR. V, J and clone size reflect that table, while D and trimming were determined from the DNA. The data show some 93,000 clones, approximately 82% seen once. The CDR3 totals 17 residues. Germline values: CDR1 SGHAT, CDR2 FQNNGV. V lost 1 base to trimming and J lost 5 bases, with 19 bases between them. J is TRBJ2-3 and V is TRBV11-2; D may be TRBD2 (5 bases). The clonotype originates from a man aged 65 to 85 with acute or convalescent COVID-19. The specimen was peripheral blood. In DNA form, the CDR3 reads TGTGCCAGCAGCTTAGGGCTAGCCTCTATTTTGAAAGATACGCAGTATTTT. It translates to CASSLGLASILKDTQYF.